Here is one TCR beta chain with its context. Antigen unknown. The sample is drawn from a study of T cells after yellow fever vaccination. General study findings and limits: Only a minor proportion of clonotypes was detected across both CD4 and CD8 compartments. It was a weaker secondary response, yet one that peaked faster, at day 5 versus 15. Abundant bulk-population clonotypes could contaminate the FACS-sorted repertoires. Clones that expanded after primary vaccination mostly reappeared after the booster (just under 98% CD4, approximately 85% CD8).

TCRdb redid the calling of the 5' RACE reads with MiXCR, one entry per CDR3 protein. The data contain just under 600,000 distinct CDR3 sequences, 13% of them seen just once; the ten biggest clones take up around 15%. Germline CDR1 reads SGHRS; CDR2 reads YFSETQ. Trimming took off 7 bases at V and 8 bases at J, with 15 bases between the two ends. The CDR3 sequence is 12 residues long. The chain has TRBV5-1 and TRBJ1-2; D not resolved. The source of this sequence is a man under 40 who received the YFV17D yellow fever vaccine. The starting material was PBMCs, obtained on the day of the yellow fever booster vaccination. In nucleotides, the CDR3 is TGCGCCAGCGGCCCTTTAGGTGGGGGCTACACCTTC. This gives the protein CASGPLGGGYTF.